What follows are 26 T cell receptor beta chains derived from one specimen sequenced in a study of CD8 T cells in Susac syndrome. An amount of RNA that ranged from about 0.45 to 1 ug was reverse transcribed with random hexamers. TCRdb re-called the immunoSEQ multiplex PCR reads with MiXCR, one entry per CDR3 protein. The repertoire holds roughly 190,000 distinct CDR3 sequences, with approximately 93% as singletons. Sequenced: CD4+ T cells from PBMCs. The receptors were gathered from a human donor in good health.

The rearrangement joins TRBV29-1 to TRBJ2-2; 7 bases are shared with TRBD2. Germline CDR1 SQVTM, CDR2 ANQGSEA. V was pared by 5 bases and J by 3 bases, with 6 bases of the junction left unmatched. The CDR3 covers 14 residues. CDR3: CSVSGGTYTGELFF. DNA for the CDR3: TGCAGCGTTTCGGGGGGTACTTACACCGGGGAGCTGTTTTTT.

The chain combines TRBV5-1 with TRBJ2-6; a possible D gene is TRBD2 (5 bases). The CDR3 sequence is 16 residues long. CDR1 SGHRS and CDR2 YFSETQ come from the germline V gene. The V and J ends lost 7 bases and 0 bases respectively, with 14 bases between them. The CDR3 nucleotides are TGCGCCAGCCGGCCAAAGGGAGACTCTGGGGCCAACGTCCTGACTTTC. This sequence encodes CASRPKGDSGANVLTF.

The V call is TRBV3-1, the J call TRBJ2-7; D might be TRBD2 (6 bases). CDR3 length: 14 residues. The germline gives CDR1 LGHDT, CDR2 YNNKEL (reference sequence). The V and J ends lost 1 base and 9 bases respectively, with 16 bases between them. This chain's CDR3 is CASSQVSTREAQYV. The CDR3 region has the DNA TGTGCCAGCAGCCAAGTTTCTACAAGGGAGGCGCAGTACGTC.

V is TRBV19 and J is TRBJ1-2; D call uncertain. V was shortened by 7 bases and J by 3 bases, with 12 bases between the two germline ends. This CDR3 is 13 amino acids long. Germline CDR1 LNHDA, CDR2 SQIVND (reference sequence). The DNA of the CDR3 is TGTGCCAGTACCCAGTGGGGAGACTATGGCTACACCTTC. Translating it yields CASTQWGDYGYTF.

This clonotype was picked up a small number of times. The chain links TRBV4-3 to TRBJ2-5; tentatively, D is TRBD1 or TRBD2 (6 bases each). This CDR3 is built from 16 residues. Trimming left V 1 base short and J 4 bases short, with 16 bases between. The germline V gene encodes CDR1 LGHNA and CDR2 YSLEER. The CDR3 sequence is CASSQALQGRGETQYF. The CDR3 DNA reads TGCGCCAGCAGCCAAGCGTTGCAGGGGCGGGGAGAGACCCAGTACTTC.

The V gene is TRBV29-1, the J gene TRBJ1-5; no reliable D call. Germline CDR1 is SQVTM and CDR2 is ANQGSEA. This CDR3 contains 13 residues. V dropped 4 bases and J dropped 2 bases, with 9 bases sitting between them. CDR3 in DNA: TGCAGCGTTGGTAGAGGACGCAATCAGCCCCAGCATTTT. It translates to CSVGRGRNQPQHF.

The count of this clonotype is one. This chain's CDR3 is CASSLALEAKMNTEAFF. Here the CDR3 DNA reads TGTGCCAGCAGTTTAGCCTTGGAGGCTAAGATGAACACTGAAGCTTTCTTT. This chain uses TRBV12-3 or TRBV12-4 with TRBJ1-1, with D unclear. The CDR3 is 17 amino acids. V lost 0 bases and J lost 0, with 14 bases in between.

V and J are TRBV20-1 and TRBJ2-3; D is possibly TRBD2 (7 bases). V was clipped by 6 bases and J by 5 bases, with 18 bases between them. The CDR3 loop spans 14 amino acids. CDR1 is DFQATT and CDR2 is SNEGSKA in the germline V gene (reference sequence). For the CDR3, the DNA is TGCAGTGCCCCAAAAGGGGGGGCCGTAGATACGCAGTATTTT. Its protein product is CSAPKGGAVDTQYF.

The genes are TRBV28 and TRBJ1-2; D call uncertain. Germline CDR1 and CDR2: MDHEN and SYDVKM. The CDR3 extends over 14 amino acids. Trimming removed 3 bases from V and 3 bases from J, with 11 bases in between. CDR3 residues: CASSFLRAHYGYTF. CDR3 coding DNA: TGTGCCAGCAGTTTTTTAAGGGCCCACTATGGCTACACCTTC.

This chain connects TRBV20-1 to TRBJ2-3, with 8 bases that match TRBD1. The V and J ends lost 5 bases and 6 bases, in that order; junction bases with no gene match: 7. Per germline, CDR1 DFQATT and CDR2 SNEGSKA (reference sequence). CDR3 size: 13 residues. CDR3 region: CSADGQGGDTQYF. CDR3 nucleotide sequence: TGCAGTGCTGATGGACAGGGTGGCGATACGCAGTATTTT.

The rearrangement links TRBV12-3 or TRBV12-4 to TRBJ1-2; 7 nucleotides match TRBD1. V gave up 5 bases and J gave up 4 bases; unmatched junction bases: 4. This CDR3 comprises 13 residues. The CDR3, as DNA: TGTGCCAGCAGTCACCGGGACAGCTATGGCTACACCTTC. Translation gives CASSHRDSYGYTF.

The gene calls are TRBV29-1 and TRBJ1-2; D ambiguous. V lost 3 bases and J lost 3, with 8 bases in between. The CDR3 extends over 12 amino acids. In germline, CDR1 is SQVTM, CDR2 ANQGSEA. The CDR3 DNA follows: TGCAGCGTTGACGGAGGTGACTATGGCTACACCTTC. Protein: CSVDGGDYGYTF.

The V call is TRBV6-4, the J call TRBJ1-1, with a possible D match to TRBD1 (5 bases). Per germline, CDR1 MRHNA and CDR2 SNTAGT. The CDR3 contains 13 residues. V was trimmed by 4 bases and J by 6 bases, leaving 12 bases between them. CDR3: CASSAAWGSEAFF. In DNA form, the CDR3 reads TGTGCCAGCAGTGCGGCCTGGGGGTCTGAAGCTTTCTTT.

J is TRBJ1-5 and V is TRBV20-1; 9 bases line up with TRBD1. J lost 7 bases, V lost 6 bases, and 19 bases had no gene match. This CDR3 region has 17 residues. Per the germline V gene, CDR1 is DFQATT and CDR2 is SNEGSKA (reference sequence). This chain's CDR3 is CSARPDRGSWVRQPQHF. Here the CDR3 DNA reads TGCAGTGCCAGACCGGACAGGGGAAGTTGGGTAAGGCAGCCCCAGCATTTT.

The J gene is TRBJ1-1, the V gene TRBV6-6; possibly TRBD1 for D (6 bases). Germline loops: CDR1 MNHNY, CDR2 SVGAGI (reference sequence). V shed 6 bases and J shed 1 base, with 12 bases lying between them. CDR3 length: 14 amino acids. The CDR3 region is CASSPGTSNTEAFF. DNA for the CDR3: TGTGCCAGCAGCCCCGGGACATCGAACACTGAAGCTTTCTTT.

CDR3 nucleotides: TGCGCCAGTACAGGGATCTCTGGGGCCAACGTCCTGACTTTC. Protein: CASTGISGANVLTF. This chain uses TRBV5-1 with TRBJ2-6, with a tentative D call TRBD1 (6 bases). The CDR3 covers 14 residues. V lost 8 bases to trimming and J lost 0 bases, with 9 bases between them. The germline CDR1 and CDR2 sequences are SGHRS and YFSETQ.

This chain links TRBV20-1 with TRBJ2-2, with 12 bases fitting TRBD2. This CDR3 region has 15 residues. Losses at the gene ends were 5 bases for V and 7 bases for J; bases not matched to a gene: 8. Germline assignment: CDR1 DFQATT and CDR2 SNEGSKA (reference sequence). The CDR3 region is CSARRLAGAVGELFF. The CDR3 nucleotides read TGCAGTGCTCGCCGACTAGCGGGAGCCGTCGGGGAGCTGTTTTTT.

This clonotype is a singleton in its sample. CDR3 in amino acids: CASSLVVGLSSGANVLTF. As DNA, the CDR3 is TGTGCCAGCAGCTTAGTGGTGGGCCTAAGCTCTGGGGCCAACGTCCTGACTTTC. The chain has TRBV7-2 and TRBJ2-6, with D unclear. The length of the CDR3 is 18 residues. The germline V and J ends were trimmed by 1 base and 0 bases, with 13 bases remaining between them. Looked up from germline, CDR1 is SGHTA and CDR2 is FQGNSA.

This chain connects TRBV5-1 to TRBJ2-5, with D perhaps TRBD1 (6 bases). Germline V gene lookup returns CDR1 SGHRS and CDR2 YFSETQ. The CDR3 consists of 14 residues. Trimming pared 2 bases from V and 4 bases from J, leaving 12 bases between. The CDR3 region has the DNA TGCGCCAGCAGCTTAGGAAAAGGGGGAGAGACCCAGTACTTC. Protein: CASSLGKGGETQYF.

The chain employs TRBV7-9 and TRBJ1-4; 8 bases align to TRBD1. The ends lost 2 bases at V and 8 bases at J; junction bases unmatched: 7. Germline lookup yields CDR1 SEHNR and CDR2 FQNEAQ (reference sequence). The CDR3 is made up of 15 amino acids. CDR3 region: CASSLTTGENEKLFF. The CDR3, as DNA: TGTGCCAGCAGCTTAACGACAGGGGAGAACGAAAAACTGTTTTTT.

The V call is TRBV7-9, the J call TRBJ2-7; a possible D gene is TRBD1 (6 bases). V gave up 8 bases and J gave up 2 bases, with 7 bases separating them. The length of the CDR3 is 11 residues. Per the germline V gene, CDR1 is SEHNR and CDR2 is FQNEAQ (reference sequence). CDR3 DNA sequence: TGTGCCAGCGCAGGGGCCTACGAGCAGTACGTC. Protein: CASAGAYEQYV.

The genes are TRBV3-1 and TRBJ2-1; D remains unclear. V lost 4 bases and J 2 bases, leaving 9 bases between the germline ends. Looked up from germline, CDR1 is LGHDT and CDR2 is YNNKEL (reference sequence). CDR3 size: 14 residues. CDR3 residues: CASSPAPTYNEQFF. CDR3 DNA: TGTGCCAGCAGCCCAGCTCCTACCTACAATGAGCAGTTCTTC.

The genes are TRBV7-2 and TRBJ2-3; D might be TRBD1 or TRBD2, each matching 6 bases. The CDR3 extends over 16 amino acids. Trimming pared 6 bases from V and 5 bases from J, leaving 21 bases between. The germline gives CDR1 SGHTA, CDR2 FQGNSA. The CDR3 here is CASSPRGQRGKDTQYF. As DNA, the CDR3 is TGTGCCAGCAGTCCCCGGGGGCAGAGAGGTAAAGATACGCAGTATTTT.

The chain recombines TRBV2 with TRBJ1-4; the D is unclear. The germline V gene has CDR1 SNHLY and CDR2 FYNNEI. CDR3 size: 15 residues. Trimming removed 2 bases from V and 10 bases from J, with 17 bases in between. CDR3 sequence reads: CASSESSFSVRKLFF. The CDR3 coding sequence is TGTGCCAGCAGTGAATCGTCGTTTTCAGTGAGAAAACTGTTTTTT.

The count of this clonotype is one. The genes are TRBV21-1 and TRBJ1-1. TRBV21-1 is termed a pseudogene. The CDR3 contains 15 residues. The CDR3 loop reads CASSKYTDENTEAFF. The CDR3 coding sequence is TGTGCCAGCAGTAAGTATACGGATGAGAACACTGAAGCTTTCTTT.

CDR3 sequence reads: CASSSSGTAYEQYF. In DNA, the CDR3 is TGTGCCAGCAGTTCCTCGGGGACAGCCTACGAGCAGTACTTC. This sequence joins TRBV28 and TRBJ2-7; 7 nucleotides agree with TRBD1. V trimming: 4 bases; J trimming: 2 bases; junction bases outside the gene matches: 5. Germline V gene data show CDR1 as MDHEN and CDR2 as SYDVKM. The CDR3 has 14 residues.